The 9 T cell receptor beta chains listed next were all sequenced from one sample in a study of control samples from healthy donors and cancer patients. The protocol was immunoSEQ multiplex PCR, while the TCRdb copy is restricted to in-frame clones and leaves out a portion. The sample has around 70,000 clones, about 89% seen once. Sequencing was done on a sample of PBMCs. All receptors come from a woman between 45 and 65 years old with colorectal cancer.

This clone has only one observation. The CDR3, as DNA: TGTGCCAGTAGAATTTCACAGGGGGCGGTTCAGCCCCAGCATTTT. It yields the protein CASRISQGAVQPQHF. This chain uses TRBV19 with TRBJ1-5, with 9 nucleotides matching TRBD1. The germline gives CDR1 LNHDA, CDR2 SQIVND (reference sequence). The CDR3 is 15 residues long. V lost 6 bases to trimming and J lost 6 bases; unmatched junction nucleotides: 9.

The rearrangement joins TRBV4-1 to TRBJ1-3; no definite D call. Germline V CDR1 and CDR2: MGHRA, YSYEKL. Trimming stripped 0 bases from V and 6 bases from J, with 6 bases between. This CDR3 contains 13 residues. DNA for the CDR3: TGCGCCAGCAGCCAAGAACCGGTAAACACCATATATTTT. It is translated as CASSQEPVNTIYF.

The CDR3 DNA is TGTGCCAGCAGTGACAGGGGTTGGGGAAACACCATATATTTT. Its protein product is CASSDRGWGNTIYF. V and J are TRBV6-1 and TRBJ1-3, with D perhaps TRBD1 (6 bases). V shed 3 bases and J shed 4 bases, with 10 bases lying between them. The CDR3 length is 14 residues. Per the germline V gene, CDR1 is MNHNS and CDR2 is SASEGT.

To note about this clone: Other DNA variants within this sample encode the same CDR3. This chain connects TRBV18 to TRBJ1-1, with D hard to call. The CDR3 extends over 13 amino acids. Between the trimmed V and J ends, which lost 1 base and 2 bases, there was a span of 5 bases. Germline values: CDR1 KGHSH, CDR2 LQKENI. The CDR3 DNA follows: TGTGCCAGCTCACCACAGGGTAACACTGAAGCTTTCTTT. Amino acids: CASSPQGNTEAFF.

V usage is TRBV30 and J usage is TRBJ2-3; TRBD1 is a possible D gene (6 bases). Trimming pared 2 bases from V and 5 bases from J, leaving 8 bases between. CDR3 length: 12 amino acids. The germline V gene has CDR1 GTSNPN and CDR2 SVGIG (reference sequence). The CDR3 DNA reads as TGTGCCTGGAGTCGAGGGGGAGATACGCAGTATTTT. This codes for CAWSRGGDTQYF.

The CDR3 sequence is CASNPGRDREKLFF. DNA of the CDR3: TGTGCCAGTAACCCCGGAAGGGATCGTGAAAAACTGTTTTTT. The chain links TRBV19 to TRBJ1-4; D is unclear. V was pared by 7 bases and J by 7 bases, with 16 bases between. This CDR3 contains 14 residues. Germline V gives CDR1 LNHDA, CDR2 SQIVND (reference sequence). The complete variable domain, with remaining parts taken from reference TRBV19 and TRBJ1-4, reads DGGITQSPKYLFRKEGQNVTLSCEQNLNHDAMYWYRQDPGQGLRLIYYSQIVNDFQKGDIAEGYSVSREKKESFPLTVTSAQKNPTAFYLCASNPGRDREKLFFGSGTQLSVL.

This clone was detected once. V gene TRBV7-2 combines with J gene TRBJ2-3, with D possibly TRBD2 on 5 matching bases. V lost 2 bases, J lost 4 bases, and 10 bases lay in between. CDR3 length: 14 amino acids. The germline V gene has CDR1 SGHTA and CDR2 FQGNSA. DNA of the CDR3: TGTGCCAGCAGCTTAACTAGGCCACCAGATACGCAGTATTTT. This sequence encodes CASSLTRPPDTQYF.

The chain recombines TRBV5-5 with TRBJ1-2; D call uncertain. This CDR3 is built from 14 residues. The V gene's germline CDR1 is SGHKS and CDR2 YYEKEE (reference sequence). Trimming pared 2 bases from V and 4 bases from J, leaving 12 bases between. CDR3 coding DNA: TGTGCCAGCAGCTTATCCACAAAGGGCTATGGCTACACCTTC. Translating gives CASSLSTKGYGYTF.

This clone appeared once. This chain links TRBV6-2 or TRBV6-3 with TRBJ2-7; possible D gene TRBD2, 5 bases. Trimming removed 5 bases from V and 6 bases from J, with 17 bases in between. Looked up from germline, CDR1 is MNHEY and CDR2 is SVGEGT. The CDR3 sequence is 14 residues long. CDR3 coding DNA: TGTGCCAGCAGTCCCGTTGAGGCAGGAGGCGAGCAGTACGTC. Translating it yields CASSPVEAGGEQYV.